A single sample is the source of the 22 T cell receptor beta chains below, sequenced in a study of T cell responses to AZD1222 COVID-19 vaccine. Only in-frame clones appear in the TCRdb table, and some are missing; sequencing was by immunoSEQ multiplex PCR. The sample consists of more than 85,000 clones, 80% to 90% of them appearing once. The specimen comprised peripheral blood, sampled on day 0 of AZD1222 vaccination. Receptors originate from an adult in good health.

The chain uses TRBV19 and TRBJ2-7; TRBD1 aligns across 9 bases. Germline V lookup: CDR1 LNHDA, CDR2 SQIVND (reference sequence). This CDR3 region has 16 residues. J was trimmed by 2 bases and V by 1 base; bases with no gene match: 6. The CDR3 bases are TGTGCCAGTAGTATAGTGGGGACAGGGCGCACCTACGAGCAGTACTTC. Translated: CASSIVGTGRTYEQYF.

This chain links TRBV15 with TRBJ2-1; D tentatively reads TRBD1 or TRBD2 (5 bases each). V was pared by 0 bases and J by 9 bases, with 21 bases between. The germline gives CDR1 LNHNV, CDR2 YYDKDF (reference sequence). The CDR3 covers 17 residues. CDR3: CATSRERAGSRRGEQFF. DNA for the CDR3: TGTGCCACCAGCAGAGAGAGGGCAGGGTCCCGGAGAGGTGAGCAGTTCTTC.

The chain is built from TRBV7-2 and TRBJ1-5, with D possibly matching TRBD1 (5 bases). Germline CDR1 is SGHTA and CDR2 is FQGNSA. V was trimmed by 0 bases and J by 4 bases, leaving 13 bases between them. This CDR3 is 16 amino acids long. The CDR3 is CASSLAGREPNQPQHF. The DNA of the CDR3 is TGTGCCAGCAGCTTAGCTGGCAGGGAGCCAAATCAGCCCCAGCATTTT.

CDR3 loop: CASSVGATDTQYF. The CDR3, as DNA: TGTGCCAGCAGCGTCGGGGCCACAGATACGCAGTATTTT. V usage is TRBV9 and J usage is TRBJ2-3; tentatively, D is TRBD1 or TRBD2 (5 bases each). V dropped 2 bases and J dropped 2 bases, with 6 bases sitting between them. CDR1 is SGDLS, CDR2 YYNGEE, per germline. This CDR3 spans 13 amino acids.

The V gene is TRBV19, the J gene TRBJ2-7; D might be TRBD1 (6 bases). Trimming cost V 5 bases and J 6 bases, with 20 bases left between them. CDR3 size: 15 residues. Germline V gives CDR1 LNHDA, CDR2 SQIVND (reference sequence). The CDR3 sequence is CASSGTRGSGGEQYF. DNA for the CDR3: TGTGCCAGTAGTGGGACAAGGGGAAGTGGGGGCGAGCAGTACTTC.

This clone has only a few counts. The chain employs TRBV6-5 and TRBJ1-6; D possibly corresponds to TRBD1 (6 bases). Trimming stripped 5 bases from V and 10 bases from J, with 9 bases between. Germline CDR1 is MNHEY and CDR2 is SVGAGI. The CDR3 sequence is 12 residues long. CDR3: CASSQGLSPLHF. The CDR3 DNA sequence: TGTGCCAGCAGTCAGGGGTTGTCACCCCTCCACTTT.

The chain has TRBV7-3 and TRBJ2-1, with TRBD2 identical over 11 bases. CDR1 and CDR2 from the germline V gene are SGHTA and FQGTGA. V shed 1 base and J 0 bases; nucleotides not matched to a gene: 11. The CDR3 is 20 residues long. The DNA for the CDR3 is TGTGCCAGCAGCTTAAGGCGGTCTAGCGGGAGGTCTAGCTCCTACAATGAGCAGTTCTTC. Residues: CASSLRRSSGRSSSYNEQFF. Using reference TRBV7-3 and TRBJ2-1 for the parts outside the CDR3, the full variable domain is GAGVSQTPSNKVTEKGKYVELRCDPISGHTALYWYRQSLGQGPEFLIYFQGTGAADDSGLPNDRFFAVRPEGSVSTLKIQRTERGDSAVYLCASSLRRSSGRSSSYNEQFFGPGTRLTVL.

The rearrangement uses TRBV7-2 and TRBJ2-2; D is perhaps TRBD2 (8 bases). V was pared by 1 base and J by 5 bases, with 11 bases between. The germline V gene has CDR1 SGHTA and CDR2 FQGNSA. CDR3 size: 15 residues. The CDR3 region has the DNA TGTGCCAGCAGCTTAGTAGCGGGACAGACCGGGGAGCTGTTTTTT. Translation gives CASSLVAGQTGELFF.

The V gene is TRBV28, the J gene TRBJ1-2; D remains ambiguous. Trimming left V 7 bases short and J 4 bases short, with 16 bases between. This CDR3 region has 14 residues. Germline V gene data show CDR1 as MDHEN and CDR2 as SYDVKM. CDR3 nucleotides: TGTGCCAGCACCCCAGGCAGACCCCTCTATGGCTACACCTTC. Amino acids: CASTPGRPLYGYTF.

The chain couples TRBV7-8 to TRBJ1-1; TRBD1 matches at 8 bases. CDR1 and CDR2 (germline): SGHVS, FQNEAQ. The CDR3 runs to 18 residues. Trimming cost V 4 bases and J 8 bases; bases outside gene matches: 21. DNA of the CDR3: TGTGCCAGCAGCTCCCAGATTGGGACAGGCCTTACCAATCGAGAAGCTTTCTTT. Translated, it gives CASSSQIGTGLTNREAFF. The variable domain in full, completed from reference TRBV7-8 and TRBJ1-1, reads GAGVSQSPRYKVAKRGQDVALRCDPISGHVSLFWYQQALGQGPEFLTYFQNEAQLDKSGLPSDRFFAERPEGSVSTLKIQRTQQEDSAVYLCASSSQIGTGLTNREAFFGQGTRLTVV.

This clone was seen more than once but under ten times. The genes are TRBV2 and TRBJ1-1; D gene unclear. V dropped 7 bases and J dropped 4 bases, with 13 bases sitting between them. The CDR3 sequence is 13 residues long. Germline V CDR1 and CDR2: SNHLY, FYNNEI. This CDR3 is CASTYDRGTEAFF. CDR3 DNA: TGTGCCAGCACCTACGACCGAGGCACTGAAGCTTTCTTT.

This chain links TRBV12-3 or TRBV12-4 with TRBJ2-5; no firm D call. The CDR3 has 11 residues. The ends were cut back, 4 bases at V and 5 bases at J, with 5 bases in the middle. In DNA form, the CDR3 reads TGTGCCAGCAGTTCAGAGGAGACCCAGTACTTC. Translation: CASSSEETQYF.

The genes are TRBV7-3 and TRBJ1-1; D not resolved. CDR1 SGHTA and CDR2 FQGTGA come from the germline V gene. Trimming pared 3 bases from V and 2 bases from J, leaving 10 bases between. The CDR3 totals 14 residues. As DNA, the CDR3 is TGTGCCAGCAGCTTTACCGGCGGCAACACTGAAGCTTTCTTT. Protein sequence: CASSFTGGNTEAFF.

The rearrangement joins TRBV7-9 to TRBJ2-1, with D maybe TRBD2 (5 bases). The CDR3 totals 15 residues. From germline, CDR1 is SEHNR and CDR2 FQNEAQ (reference sequence). The ends were cut back, 2 bases at V and 4 bases at J, with 12 bases in the middle. CDR3 in DNA: TGTGCCAGCAGCTTAAGTGGGAGTAGGTACAATGAGCAGTTCTTC. Protein sequence: CASSLSGSRYNEQFF.

V and J are TRBV18 and TRBJ2-3; 10 nucleotides align to TRBD2. The CDR3 has 15 amino acids. Germline CDR1 is KGHSH and CDR2 is LQKENI. V gave up 3 bases and J gave up 0 bases; unmatched junction bases: 0. DNA of the CDR3: TGTGCCAGCTCACCTAGCGGGAGGAGCACAGATACGCAGTATTTT. Translating it yields CASSPSGRSTDTQYF.

Here the CDR3 DNA reads TGTGCCAGCAGCAGACTGGGTATGGACACTGAAGCTTTCTTT. Its protein is CASSRLGMDTEAFF. V gene TRBV7-9 combines with J gene TRBJ1-1, with unresolved D. The germline V gene encodes CDR1 SEHNR and CDR2 FQNEAQ (reference sequence). The CDR3 runs to 14 residues. Between the trimmed V and J ends, which lost 5 bases and 3 bases, there was a span of 13 bases.

V usage is TRBV15 and J usage is TRBJ2-7; D possibly matches TRBD1 or TRBD2 (5 bases each). Trimming removed 0 bases at V and 4 bases at J, with 16 bases between. From germline, CDR1 is LNHNV and CDR2 YYDKDF (reference sequence). This CDR3 is 16 amino acids long. The CDR3 sequence is CATSRDVGSWGYEQYF. The CDR3 DNA reads TGTGCCACCAGCAGAGATGTCGGATCCTGGGGGTACGAGCAGTACTTC. The complete variable domain, with remaining parts taken from reference TRBV15 and TRBJ2-7, reads DAMVIQNPRYQVTQFGKPVTLSCSQTLNHNVMYWYQQKSSQAPKLLFHYYDKDFNNEADTPDNFQSRRPNTSFCFLDIRSPGLGDTAMYLCATSRDVGSWGYEQYFGPGTRLTVT.

The chain has TRBV4-2 and TRBJ1-3; D uncertain. Germline assignment: CDR1 LGHNA and CDR2 YNFKEQ. Between the trimmed V and J ends, which lost 1 base and 4 bases, there was a span of 11 bases. The CDR3 runs to 15 residues. CDR3 in DNA: TGTGCCAGCAGCCAAGTGAGGCTCGGGGGAAACACCATATATTTT. Amino acids: CASSQVRLGGNTIYF.

CDR3: CASDLGGGDQPQHF. DNA for the CDR3: TGTGCTAGTGACTTGGGGGGAGGCGATCAGCCCCAGCATTTT. V is TRBV12-5 and J is TRBJ1-5, with a weak D call TRBD1 (5 bases). CDR1 LGHNT and CDR2 FRNRAP come from the germline V gene. V gave up 7 bases and J gave up 5 bases, with 15 bases separating them. This CDR3 comprises 14 residues.

This chain uses TRBV7-7 with TRBJ2-5, with TRBD1 matching over 7 bases. With V trimmed by 5 bases and J by 4 bases, 13 bases remained unmatched. The CDR3 extends over 16 amino acids. Germline V gene sequence: CDR1 SSHAT, CDR2 FNYEAQ (reference sequence). The CDR3 protein is CASSLHPSGGGETQYF. CDR3 coding DNA: TGTGCCAGCAGCCTACACCCCTCAGGGGGTGGAGAGACCCAGTACTTC.

This clone was observed a few times. The chain uses TRBV21-1 and TRBJ1-4. TRBV21-1 is classified as a pseudogene. The CDR3 has 14 amino acids. This chain's CDR3 is CASPPDSFGEKLFF. CDR3 DNA sequence: TGTGCCAGCCCCCCCGACTCATTCGGGGAAAAACTGTTTTTT.

In nucleotides, the CDR3 is TGCAGCGTTGCAGGGTCTGGGGCCAACGTCCTGACTTTC. This encodes CSVAGSGANVLTF. The V call is TRBV29-1, the J call TRBJ2-6, with TRBD1 as a possible D gene (5 bases). Germline V gene data show CDR1 as SQVTM and CDR2 as ANQGSEA. The germline V and J ends were trimmed by 4 bases and 1 base, with 5 bases remaining between them. This CDR3 has 13 amino acids. The entire variable domain, with the rest obtained from reference TRBV29-1 and TRBJ2-6, is as follows: SAVISQKPSRDICQRGTSLTIQCQVDSQVTMMFWYRQQPGQSLTLIATANQGSEATYESGFVIDKFPISRPNLTFSTLTVSNMSPEDSSIYLCSVAGSGANVLTFGAGSRLTVL.